This passage covers 5 T cell receptor beta chains from one sample sequenced in a study of blood T cell repertoires in COVID-19 (dated by TCRdb to 2018 to 2021). To prepare the library, the immunoSEQ multiplex PCR assay was applied. Sourced from immuneACCESS, this table was stored by TCRdb with only in-frame sequences that have V and J called. A share of the clones is absent; for the studies checked, an unresolved V gene accounts for under half, and the remainder has no known explanation. The sample includes about 45,000 clones, with roughly nine tenths observed a single time. About 6% of the sample is taken by the ten largest. Specimen: peripheral blood. These receptors all stem from a human donor in a cohort sampled during active COVID-19.

V gene TRBV7-9 combines with J gene TRBJ2-7, with 7 positions matching TRBD2. The CDR3 extends over 13 amino acids. CDR1 and CDR2 from the germline V gene are SEHNR and FQNEAQ (reference sequence). Unmatched junction bases numbered 6, after V lost 1 base and J lost 9 bases. In DNA form, the CDR3 reads TGTGCCAGCAGCTTAGAAGGCGGGAGCGGGCAGTACTTC. Amino acid sequence: CASSLEGGSGQYF.

This clone has more than one count but fewer than ten. The chain couples TRBV4-3 to TRBJ2-5; TRBD2 agrees at 8 bases. Per germline, CDR1 LGHNA and CDR2 YSLEER. CDR3 length: 15 residues. Unmatched junction bases numbered 8, after V lost 1 base and J lost 7 bases. The CDR3 DNA sequence: TGCGCCAGCAGCCAAGCCCGGACTAGCATGGGGACCCAGTACTTC. Amino acids: CASSQARTSMGTQYF.

V gene TRBV5-1 combines with J gene TRBJ1-1; D not resolved. V was shortened by 4 bases and J by 1 base, with 17 bases between the two germline ends. Germline CDR1 reads SGHRS; CDR2 reads YFSETQ. This CDR3 spans 16 amino acids. This CDR3 is CASSPTLRSQNTEAFF. In DNA form, the CDR3 reads TGCGCCAGCAGCCCAACTCTTCGGAGCCAGAACACTGAAGCTTTCTTT.

This clone was observed a single time. The rearrangement uses TRBV27 and TRBJ2-7; tentatively, D is TRBD1 (5 bases). The CDR3 covers 14 residues. V was trimmed by 1 base and J by 2 bases, leaving 9 bases between them. From germline, CDR1 is MNHEY and CDR2 SMNVEV (reference sequence). CDR3 residues: CASSLLPGPYEQYF. The DNA of the CDR3 is TGTGCCAGCAGTTTATTGCCAGGGCCCTACGAGCAGTACTTC.

V and J are TRBV7-6 and TRBJ2-5; D ambiguous. Germline CDR1 reads SGHVS; CDR2 reads FNYEAQ. The V and J ends lost 2 bases and 4 bases respectively, with 14 bases between them. CDR3 size: 15 residues. The DNA for the CDR3 is TGTGCCAGCAGCTTAAATTACGGGTTGGGAGAGACCCAGTACTTC. Residues: CASSLNYGLGETQYF.